The T cell receptor (beta chain) described here comes from a study of cytomegalovirus exposure and HLA in healthy donors. Study-level points and caveats: Most TCR sequences were seen very rarely across donors, but some public TCRs occurred in many. Confirmation was obtained in vitro that a few CMV-associated chains are specific for CMV antigens.

Each donor was nominally healthy when sampled (though unrecorded immune exposures were likely). Comments on this clone: The antigen is unknown.

Trimming shortened V by 3 bases and J by 5 bases, and 13 bases separated the two germline ends. CDR1 and CDR2 from the germline V gene are LNHDA and SQIVND (reference sequence). CDR3 size: 14 residues. PCR involved 60 Vbeta and 13 Jbeta primers. The protocol was immunoSEQ multiplex PCR, while the TCRdb copy is restricted to in-frame clones and leaves out a portion. Found here are 85,000 to 130,000 clones, nearly 80% of them singletons; the top ten hold 5.8%. This TCR came from a man aged 55-75 years in good health and CMV-seropositive. The gene calls are TRBV19 and TRBJ1-2; perhaps TRBD1 as D (5 bases). The sequenced sample consisted of PBMCs. The CDR3 DNA is TGTGCCAGTAGTATCAGGGAGGTGGGGTATGGCTACACCTTC. This gives the protein CASSIREVGYGYTF.